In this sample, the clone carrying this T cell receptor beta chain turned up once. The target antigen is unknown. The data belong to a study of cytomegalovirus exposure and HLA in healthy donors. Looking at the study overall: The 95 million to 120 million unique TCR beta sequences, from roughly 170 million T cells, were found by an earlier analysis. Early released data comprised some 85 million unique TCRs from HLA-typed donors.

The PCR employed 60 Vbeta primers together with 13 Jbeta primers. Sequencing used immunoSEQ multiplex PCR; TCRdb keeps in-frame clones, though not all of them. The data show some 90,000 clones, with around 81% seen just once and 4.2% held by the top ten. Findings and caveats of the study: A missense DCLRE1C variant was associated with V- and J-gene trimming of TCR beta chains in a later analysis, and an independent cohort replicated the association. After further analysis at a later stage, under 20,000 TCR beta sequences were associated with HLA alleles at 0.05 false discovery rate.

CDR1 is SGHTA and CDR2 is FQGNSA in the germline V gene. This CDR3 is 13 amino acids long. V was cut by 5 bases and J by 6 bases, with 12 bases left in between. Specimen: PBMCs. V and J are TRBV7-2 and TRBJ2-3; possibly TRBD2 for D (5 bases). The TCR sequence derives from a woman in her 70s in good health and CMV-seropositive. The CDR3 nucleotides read TGTGCCAGCAGCGCCCGATCGGGGGATACGCAGTATTTT. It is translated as CASSARSGDTQYF.